This T cell receptor beta chain derives from a study of blood T cell repertoires in COVID-19. Turning to the study itself: From the United States, Italy and Spain came samples of acute and convalescent COVID-19. The analysed material was cDNA or gDNA that came from T cells, B-cell-depleted T cells, or PBMCs.

In the source study's methods: Nucleated cell counts were estimated from reference gene primer amplification. The protocol was immunoSEQ multiplex PCR, while the TCRdb copy is restricted to in-frame clones and leaves out a portion. V and J calls and clone size are as listed in that table; D and trimming were resolved from the DNA. This sample yields around 300,000 clones, of which nearly 90% are seen a single time; roughly 1% belongs to the top ten. The CDR3 has 16 amino acids. The ends lost 3 bases at V and 5 bases at J; junction bases unmatched: 12. CDR1 is MDHEN, CDR2 SYDVKM, per germline. This rearrangement joins TRBV28 to TRBJ2-7; 8 bases match TRBD1. The TCR sequence derives from a woman aged 40 to 50 with COVID-19, enrolled during active disease. Sequences were obtained from peripheral blood. The CDR3 sequence: CASSLDDTGGNDEQYF. Here the CDR3 DNA reads TGTGCCAGCAGTTTGGATGATACAGGGGGGAATGACGAGCAGTACTTC.